This TCR beta chain emerged from a study of blood T cell repertoires in COVID-19. The overall study: Collection of acute and convalescent COVID-19 samples took place in the United States, Italy and Spain. PBMCs, B-cell-depleted T cells, or T cells provided the cDNA or gDNA that made up the material.

Trimming cost V 2 bases and J 10 bases, with 17 bases left between them. There are 14 residues in the CDR3. Germline loops: CDR1 SGHVS, CDR2 FNYEAQ. Methods used by the authors: Quantification of nucleated cells was approximated via reference gene primer amplification. Assay: immunoSEQ multiplex PCR; the TCRdb copy retains only in-frame clones and omits some. V and J calls and clone size are as listed in that table; D and trimming were resolved from the DNA. The sample carries just over 650,000 clones, 75% to 90% recorded once. The rearrangement uses TRBV7-6 and TRBJ1-2, with D perhaps matching TRBD1 (5 bases). Source material: peripheral blood. The receptor was derived from a woman younger than 35 with acute or convalescent COVID-19. CDR3 in DNA: TGTGCCAGCAGCTTATTAGGGAGGGGCAGGGACTACACCTTC. Translated: CASSLLGRGRDYTF.